This TCR beta chain was profiled in a study of prognosis after radiotherapy for stage I lung cancer. Study in general: At a biologically effective dose of at least 100 Gy and in 3 to 5 fractions, SBRT was the radiotherapy delivered. Findings and caveats of the study: Median unique TCR clone counts of about 9,700 versus 6,500 showed a fall after stereotactic body radiation therapy. Post-therapy Shannon entropy was lower in patients developing distant metastases following stereotactic body radiation therapy.

Two-round multiplex PCR on genomic DNA was the method by which TCR beta CDR3 was amplified. Gene-specific TRBV and TRBJ primers were used in PCR round one. TCRdb used MiXCR to reprocess the multiplex PCR reads, holding one entry per CDR3 protein. The repertoire consists of fewer than 20,000 distinct CDR3 sequences, with around 50% occurring once and the leading ten covering less than 30%. This CDR3 spans 14 amino acids. V lost 0 bases to trimming and J lost 4 bases, with 7 bases between them. Germline CDR1 PRHDT, CDR2 FYEKMQ (reference sequence). There are many counts of this clonotype. Its antigen is currently unknown.

The rearrangement joins TRBV13 to TRBJ2-1, with a tentative D call TRBD1 (6 bases). The clonotype was recovered from a donor over 45 with non-small cell lung cancer. Sequencing was performed on PBMCs, taken before or after stereotactic body radiation therapy (not recorded which). CDR3 nucleotides: TGTGCCAGCAGCTTAGGTAGGGGGTACAATGAGCAGTTCTTC. It is translated as CASSLGRGYNEQFF.